This T cell receptor (beta chain) appears in the sequencing data of a study of OX40 agonist ivuxolimab in advanced cancers. As for the study in general: Mean age approximately 59 years, range about 23 to 80; 82.7% male. Patients achieving partial responses numbered three: one hepatocellular carcinoma case and two cutaneous melanoma cases.

Assay used: immunoSEQ multiplex PCR; TCRdb lists only in-frame clones, some missing. The sample contains 60,000 or so clones, around 93% of which appear only once. The study's findings and limits: The study observed clonal expansion of CD4+ and CD8+ blood T cells by week 6 at 0.1 to 3.0 mg/kg. Not determined was the antigen specificity of the expanded peripheral T cells.

This clone has just one count. The antigen remains unidentified. The length of the CDR3 is 15 residues. J gave up 2 bases and V 3 bases, and 5 bases lay outside the gene matches. Germline CDR1 is SGHNT and CDR2 is YYREEE (reference sequence). The receptor was derived from an adult with an advanced solid tumor such as melanoma, head and neck, liver or kidney cancer. This chain connects TRBV5-4 to TRBJ2-5, with 9 nucleotides matching TRBD1. The sample was CD4+ or CD8+ T cells sorted from blood, taken in a trial of the OX40 agonist ivuxolimab. CDR3 sequence reads: CASSSKTGGQETQYF. CDR3 nucleotides: TGTGCCAGCAGCTCTAAGACAGGGGGGCAAGAGACCCAGTACTTC.